These 9 T cell receptor beta chains came from one sample sequenced in a study of T cell responses to AZD1222 COVID-19 vaccine (dated by TCRdb to 2020 to 2023). The library relied on the immunoSEQ multiplex PCR assay. TCRdb took this table from immuneACCESS and kept in-frame rearrangements with V and J called. Such tables lack part of the clones; where checked against another copy, unresolved V genes explain under half of the gap, and the rest is unexplained. The sample table contains 110,000 to 150,000 clones; only one count was recorded for approximately 91% of them. The ten biggest clones cover 1.5% to 2.5% of the sample. In the paper's terms, the time point label means: about 28 days (+/-7) after the second vaccine dose. The sample here was peripheral blood, taken 28 days after the second AZD1222 dose. These receptor sequences come from an adult who received the AZD1222 COVID-19 vaccine.

The V call is TRBV9, the J call TRBJ2-2; no firm D call. Trimming stripped 5 bases from V and 0 bases from J, with 5 bases between. This CDR3 has 13 residues. Per the germline V gene, CDR1 is SGDLS and CDR2 is YYNGEE. In nucleotides, the CDR3 is TGTGCCAGCAGAGACGCGAACACCGGGGAGCTGTTTTTT. Amino acids: CASRDANTGELFF.

The rearrangement uses TRBV18 and TRBJ2-1; 10 bases agree with TRBD1. CDR1 KGHSH and CDR2 LQKENI come from the germline V gene. V was clipped by 3 bases and J by 4 bases; unmatched bases: 3. CDR3 length: 15 amino acids. In DNA form, the CDR3 reads TGTGCCAGCTCACCCGGGACAGGGGTATACAATGAGCAGTTCTTC. Translating it yields CASSPGTGVYNEQFF.

The V and J genes are TRBV19 and TRBJ1-4, with D perhaps TRBD1 (6 bases). Germline assignment: CDR1 LNHDA and CDR2 SQIVND (reference sequence). Trimming shortened V by 6 bases and J by 3 bases, and 17 bases separated the two germline ends. The length of the CDR3 is 16 residues. The chain's CDR3 is CASRSRTGTANEKLFF. The DNA of the CDR3 is TGTGCCAGTAGGTCCAGAACAGGGACGGCTAATGAAAAACTGTTTTTT.

The chain couples TRBV29-1 to TRBJ2-3; 7 bases map to TRBD1. J was trimmed by 0 bases and V by 6 bases; bases with no gene match: 3. The CDR3 loop spans 13 amino acids. Germline V gene lookup returns CDR1 SQVTM and CDR2 ANQGSEA. The CDR3: CSVDRDSTDTQYF. The CDR3 nucleotides read TGCAGCGTCGACAGGGACAGCACAGATACGCAGTATTTT.

The chain is built from TRBV7-8 and TRBJ1-5; no firm D call. The CDR3 spans 15 residues. V was clipped by 5 bases and J by 4 bases, with 15 bases between them. Germline V CDR1 and CDR2: SGHVS, FQNEAQ. The CDR3 region is CASSLSAGMNQPQHF. In DNA, the CDR3 is TGTGCCAGCAGCCTCTCGGCAGGAATGAATCAGCCCCAGCATTTT.

The V and J genes are TRBV6-5 and TRBJ1-1; the D gene is possibly TRBD1 (5 bases). With 7 bases removed from V and 0 bases from J, the gap between germline ends came to 9 bases. The germline CDR1 and CDR2 sequences are MNHEY and SVGAGI. CDR3 length: 13 residues. The CDR3 sequence: CASTGGLNTEAFF. In DNA form, the CDR3 reads TGTGCCAGCACGGGGGGGTTGAACACTGAAGCTTTCTTT.

The chain combines TRBV9 with TRBJ1-5, with D uncertain. The CDR3 runs 15 residues. The V gene's germline CDR1 is SGDLS and CDR2 YYNGEE. Trimming took 0 bases from V and 1 from J, leaving 8 bases between them. The CDR3 bases are TGTGCCAGCAGCGTAGGGTTGGGGAGCAATCAGCCCCAGCATTTT. This encodes CASSVGLGSNQPQHF.

V gene TRBV7-8 combines with J gene TRBJ1-2; 11 bases align to TRBD1. Germline values: CDR1 SGHVS, CDR2 FQNEAQ. The length of the CDR3 is 16 residues. Trimming removed 5 bases from V and 5 bases from J; junction bases left unmatched: 10. In DNA, the CDR3 is TGTGCCAGCAGCCCCTGGACAGGGGGCTTTGAATATGGCTACACCTTC. Encoded protein: CASSPWTGGFEYGYTF.

The gene calls are TRBV5-4 and TRBJ1-2, with 8 bases matching TRBD1. J gave up 5 bases and V 4 bases, and 10 bases lay outside the gene matches. The CDR3 totals 15 residues. The V gene's germline CDR1 is SGHNT and CDR2 YYREEE (reference sequence). The CDR3 DNA reads TGTGCCAGCAGCCCAGGACAGGGCCCGGGTTATGGCTACACCTTC. Amino acids: CASSPGQGPGYGYTF.